The sequence of this T cell receptor (beta chain) was determined in a study of blood T cells in healthy people across ages. About the research overall: Researchers report that template switching captured about one barcoded beta molecule per two T cells.

Regarding this clonotype: The CDR3 carries no conserved terminal phenylalanine or tryptophan, so it likely arises from a read error.

Primers used in a second PCR of about 6 to 11 cycles were a sample-barcoded 5' primer and a J-beta primer mix. TCRdb fed the 5' RACE reads into MiXCR, producing one record per CDR3 protein. The sample has fewer than 1,200,000 distinct CDR3 sequences; less than 25% are singletons. These data are also associated with another study on T cells of mothers and their children.

The receptor was isolated from a girl aged 2-15 years in good health. The sequenced sample was blood.

The CDR3 DNA reads TGTGCCAGCTCACCGACACCTCAGACCTACGAGCAGTACTTG. This encodes CASSPTPQTYEQYL. The chain links TRBV18 to TRBJ2-5; D is uncertain. Gene TRBJ2-7 matches the end of the DNA better, so the J call may be wrong. This CDR3 contains 14 residues. Germline values: CDR1 KGHSH, CDR2 LQKENI.